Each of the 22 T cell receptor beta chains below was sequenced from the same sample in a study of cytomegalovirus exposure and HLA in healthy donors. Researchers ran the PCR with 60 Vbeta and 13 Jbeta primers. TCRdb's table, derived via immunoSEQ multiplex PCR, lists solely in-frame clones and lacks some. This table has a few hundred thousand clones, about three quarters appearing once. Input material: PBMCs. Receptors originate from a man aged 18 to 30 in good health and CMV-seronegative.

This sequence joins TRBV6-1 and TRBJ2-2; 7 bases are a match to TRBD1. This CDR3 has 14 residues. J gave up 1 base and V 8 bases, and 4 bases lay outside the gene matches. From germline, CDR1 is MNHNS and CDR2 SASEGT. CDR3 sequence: CASHRGKNTGELFF. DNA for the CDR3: TGTGCCAGCCACAGGGGAAAGAACACCGGGGAGCTGTTTTTT.

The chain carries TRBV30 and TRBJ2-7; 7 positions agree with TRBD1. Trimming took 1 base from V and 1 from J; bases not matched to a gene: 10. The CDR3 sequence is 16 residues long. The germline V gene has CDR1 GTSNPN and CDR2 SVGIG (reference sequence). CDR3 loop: CAWSAPRRQGSYEQYF. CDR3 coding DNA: TGTGCCTGGAGTGCCCCCCGCCGACAGGGTTCCTACGAGCAGTACTTC.

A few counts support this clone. CDR3 coding DNA: TGTGCCAGCAGCAACAGGGGGATCACTGAAGCTTTCTTT. It yields the protein CASSNRGITEAFF. The rearrangement uses TRBV9 and TRBJ1-1; TRBD1 agrees at 8 bases. CDR1 is SGDLS and CDR2 is YYNGEE in the germline V gene. The trim removed 4 bases at V and 4 bases at J, leaving 3 bases unmatched. The CDR3 contains 13 residues.

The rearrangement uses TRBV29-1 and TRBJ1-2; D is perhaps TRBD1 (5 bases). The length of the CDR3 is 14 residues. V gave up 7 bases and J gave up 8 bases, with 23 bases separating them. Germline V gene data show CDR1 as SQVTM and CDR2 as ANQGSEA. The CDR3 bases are TGCAGCGGGGGCCGGGAGAATTTCCCCGAGGGCTACACCTTC. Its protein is CSGGRENFPEGYTF.

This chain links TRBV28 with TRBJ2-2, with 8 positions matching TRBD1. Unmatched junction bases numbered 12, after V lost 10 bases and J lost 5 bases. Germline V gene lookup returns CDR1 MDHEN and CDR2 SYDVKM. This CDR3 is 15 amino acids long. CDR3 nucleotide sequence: TGTGCCACCGGTGGACAGGGAATAATGACCGGGGAGCTGTTTTTT. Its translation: CATGGQGIMTGELFF.

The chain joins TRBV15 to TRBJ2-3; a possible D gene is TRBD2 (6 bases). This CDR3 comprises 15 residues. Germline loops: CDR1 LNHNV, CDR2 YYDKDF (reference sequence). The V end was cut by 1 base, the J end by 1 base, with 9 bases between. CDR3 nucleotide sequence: TGTGCCACCAGCAGAGGGGGGGACGGCACAGATACGCAGTATTTT. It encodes CATSRGGDGTDTQYF.

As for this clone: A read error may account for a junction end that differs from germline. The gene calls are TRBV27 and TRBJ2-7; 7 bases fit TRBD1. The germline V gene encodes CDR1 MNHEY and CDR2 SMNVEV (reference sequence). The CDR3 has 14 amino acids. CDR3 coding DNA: TGTGCCAGCAGTTTAACGGGACAGCTAAACGAGCAGCACTTC. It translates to CASSLTGQLNEQHF.

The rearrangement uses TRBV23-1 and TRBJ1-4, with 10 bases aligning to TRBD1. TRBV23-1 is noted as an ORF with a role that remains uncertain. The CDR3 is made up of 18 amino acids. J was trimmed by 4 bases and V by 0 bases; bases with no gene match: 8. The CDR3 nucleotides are TGCGCCAGCAGTCAATCGCCGGGACAGGGGAACGGTAATGAAAAACTGTTTTTT. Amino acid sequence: CASSQSPGQGNGNEKLFF.

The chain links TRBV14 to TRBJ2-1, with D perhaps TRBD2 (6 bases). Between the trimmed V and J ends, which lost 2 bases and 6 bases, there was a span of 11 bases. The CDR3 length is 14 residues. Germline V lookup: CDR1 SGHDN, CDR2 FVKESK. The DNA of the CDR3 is TGTGCCAGCAGCCAACCGGGACTTTCCAATGAGCAGTTCTTC. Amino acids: CASSQPGLSNEQFF.

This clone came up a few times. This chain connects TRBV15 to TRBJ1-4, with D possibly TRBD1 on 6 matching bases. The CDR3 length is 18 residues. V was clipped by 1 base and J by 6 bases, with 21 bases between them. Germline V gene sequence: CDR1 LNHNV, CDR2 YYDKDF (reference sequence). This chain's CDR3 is CATSRVMSRGGGDEKLFF. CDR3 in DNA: TGTGCCACCAGCAGAGTGATGAGCCGGGGGGGCGGGGATGAAAAACTGTTTTTT.

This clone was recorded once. This chain's CDR3 is CASSPRTSGMSDTQYF. The CDR3 DNA reads as TGTGCCAGTAGTCCCCGGACTAGCGGGATGTCAGATACGCAGTATTTT. The chain has TRBV19 and TRBJ2-3; TRBD2 matches at 12 bases. The germline gives CDR1 LNHDA, CDR2 SQIVND (reference sequence). V shed 5 bases and J 4 bases; nucleotides not matched to a gene: 7. The length of the CDR3 is 16 residues.

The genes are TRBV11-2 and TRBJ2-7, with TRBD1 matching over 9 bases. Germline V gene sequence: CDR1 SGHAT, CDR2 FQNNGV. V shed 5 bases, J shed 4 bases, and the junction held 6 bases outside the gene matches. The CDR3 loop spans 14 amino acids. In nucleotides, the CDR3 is TGTGCCAGCAGCCGGGACAGGGTTTTTTACGAGCAGTACTTC. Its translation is CASSRDRVFYEQYF.

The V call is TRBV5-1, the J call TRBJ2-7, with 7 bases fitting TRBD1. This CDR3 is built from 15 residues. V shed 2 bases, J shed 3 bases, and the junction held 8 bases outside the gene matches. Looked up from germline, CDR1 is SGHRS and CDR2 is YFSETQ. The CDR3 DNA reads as TGCGCCAGCAGCTTCACCGGGACAGAGAACTACGAGCAGTACTTC. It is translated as CASSFTGTENYEQYF.

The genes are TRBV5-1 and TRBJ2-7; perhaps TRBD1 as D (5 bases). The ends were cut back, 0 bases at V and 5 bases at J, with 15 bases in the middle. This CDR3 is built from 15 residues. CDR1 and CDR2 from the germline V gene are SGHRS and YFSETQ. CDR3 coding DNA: TGCGCCAGCAGCTTGGGTCAAGGGGCGATCGACGAGCAGTACTTC. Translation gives CASSLGQGAIDEQYF.

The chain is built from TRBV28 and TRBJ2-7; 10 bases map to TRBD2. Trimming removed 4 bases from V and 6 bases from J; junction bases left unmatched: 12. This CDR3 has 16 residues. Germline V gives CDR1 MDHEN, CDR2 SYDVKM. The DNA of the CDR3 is TGTGCCAGCAGTTGGCGCGGGCTAGCGGGAGTGGGCGAGCAGTACTTC. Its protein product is CASSWRGLAGVGEQYF.

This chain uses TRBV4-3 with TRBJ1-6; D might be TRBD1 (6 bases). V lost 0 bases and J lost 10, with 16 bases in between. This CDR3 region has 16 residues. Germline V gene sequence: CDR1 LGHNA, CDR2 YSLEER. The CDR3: CASSQDLTGVTSPLHF. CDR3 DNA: TGCGCCAGCAGCCAAGACCTGACAGGAGTAACATCACCCCTCCACTTT.

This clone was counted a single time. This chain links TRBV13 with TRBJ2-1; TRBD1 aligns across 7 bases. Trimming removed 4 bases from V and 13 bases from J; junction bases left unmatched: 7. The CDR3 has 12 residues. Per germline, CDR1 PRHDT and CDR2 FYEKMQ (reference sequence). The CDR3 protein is CASSSGQVRQFF. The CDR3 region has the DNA TGTGCCAGCAGCTCCGGACAGGTCCGACAGTTCTTC.

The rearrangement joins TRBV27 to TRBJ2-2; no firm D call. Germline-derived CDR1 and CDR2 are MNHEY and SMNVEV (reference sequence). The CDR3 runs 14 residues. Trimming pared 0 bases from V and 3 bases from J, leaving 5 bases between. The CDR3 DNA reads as TGTGCCAGCAGTTTATCCGACTACACCGGGGAGCTGTTTTTT. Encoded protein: CASSLSDYTGELFF.

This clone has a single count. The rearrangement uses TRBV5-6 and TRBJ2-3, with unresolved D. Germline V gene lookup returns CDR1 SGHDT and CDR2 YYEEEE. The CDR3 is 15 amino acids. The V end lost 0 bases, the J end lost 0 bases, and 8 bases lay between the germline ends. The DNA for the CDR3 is TGTGCCAGCAGCTTGGGGCAGGATAGCACAGATACGCAGTATTTT. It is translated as CASSLGQDSTDTQYF. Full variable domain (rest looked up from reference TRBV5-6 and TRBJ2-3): DAGVTQSPTHLIKTRGQQVTLRCSPKSGHDTVSWYQQALGQGPQFIFQYYEEEERQRGNFPDRFSGHQFPNYSSELNVNALLLGDSALYLCASSLGQDSTDTQYFGPGTRLTVL.

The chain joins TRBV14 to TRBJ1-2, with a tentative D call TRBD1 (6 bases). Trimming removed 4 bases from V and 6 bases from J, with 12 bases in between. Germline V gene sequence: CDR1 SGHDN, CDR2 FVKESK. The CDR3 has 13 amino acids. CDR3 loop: CASSPRTVNGYTF. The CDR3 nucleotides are TGTGCCAGCAGCCCACGGACAGTTAATGGCTACACCTTC. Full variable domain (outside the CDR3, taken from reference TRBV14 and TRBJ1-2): EAGVTQFPSHSVIEKGQTVTLRCDPISGHDNLYWYRRVMGKEIKFLLHFVKESKQDESGMPNNRFLAERTGGTYSTLKVQPAELEDSGVYFCASSPRTVNGYTFGSGTRLTVV.

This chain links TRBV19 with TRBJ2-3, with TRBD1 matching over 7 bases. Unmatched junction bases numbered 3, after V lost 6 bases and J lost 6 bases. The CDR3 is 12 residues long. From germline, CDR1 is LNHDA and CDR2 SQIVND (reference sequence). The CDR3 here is CASRTGFDTQYF. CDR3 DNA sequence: TGTGCCAGTAGGACAGGGTTTGATACGCAGTATTTT.

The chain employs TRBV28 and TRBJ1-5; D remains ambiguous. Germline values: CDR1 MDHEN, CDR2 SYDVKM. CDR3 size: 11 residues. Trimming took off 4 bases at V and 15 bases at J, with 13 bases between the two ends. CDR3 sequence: CASSSPLPLHF. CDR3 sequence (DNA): TGTGCCAGCAGTTCACCCCTACCATTGCATTTT.